The T cell receptor (beta chain) under discussion was sequenced for a study of identical twins. TCRdb used MiXCR to reprocess the 5' RACE reads, holding one entry per CDR3 protein. Of hundreds of thousands of distinct CDR3 sequences in the sample, roughly 7% were seen once. Points from the study as a whole: The more abundant beta clonotypes in cord blood had fewer insertions, and memory repertoires did not show this.

Many counts were recorded for this clonotype. Its antigen is unidentified. V trimming: 3 bases; J trimming: 2 bases; junction bases outside the gene matches: 16. This CDR3 comprises 19 residues. CDR1 SGHRS and CDR2 YFSETQ come from the germline V gene. The data also belong to a second study, concerning yellow fever vaccine responses in identical twins.

This sequence was found in a woman under 30 in good health. Specimen: memory (CD45RO+) T cells sorted from blood. The V gene is TRBV5-1, the J gene TRBJ2-2; 7 bases agree with TRBD1. The CDR3 region is CASSYDRASLLGNTGELFF. DNA for the CDR3: TGCGCCAGCAGCTACGACAGGGCTTCCCTGTTGGGTAACACCGGGGAGCTGTTTTTT.